Each of the 7 T cell receptor beta chains below was sequenced from the same sample in a study of control samples from healthy donors and cancer patients. Repertoires were generated with immunoSEQ multiplex PCR, while TCRdb's copy carries only in-frame clones and drops some. Of some 94,000 clones listed, 85% to 90% were seen once; the top ten hold less than 10%. Source material: PBMCs. Every receptor here comes from a woman between 45 and 65 years old with colorectal cancer.

This chain uses TRBV14 with TRBJ2-1; D might be TRBD2 (5 bases). Trimming removed 4 bases at V and 4 bases at J, with 17 bases between. CDR3 length equals 16 residues. The germline V gene has CDR1 SGHDN and CDR2 FVKESK. In nucleotides, the CDR3 is TGTGCCAGCAGCCCCATGTCGCGGGTTCTTTACAATGAGCAGTTCTTC. This sequence encodes CASSPMSRVLYNEQFF.

The chain combines TRBV6-5 with TRBJ1-6; D call uncertain. The CDR3 runs to 14 residues. The germline V gene has CDR1 MNHEY and CDR2 SVGAGI. The V end lost 6 bases, the J end lost 8 bases, and 14 bases lay between the germline ends. This CDR3 reads CASRNLVYDSPLHF. DNA for the CDR3: TGTGCCAGCAGGAACTTGGTTTATGATTCACCCCTCCACTTT.

V gene TRBV28 combines with J gene TRBJ2-2, with TRBD2 as a possible D gene (6 bases). The ends were cut back, 4 bases at V and 2 bases at J, with 14 bases in the middle. This CDR3 is 16 amino acids long. Germline V gene sequence: CDR1 MDHEN, CDR2 SYDVKM. This chain's CDR3 is CASSSSSVPNTGELFF. CDR3 bases: TGTGCCAGCAGTTCTTCTAGCGTCCCTAACACCGGGGAGCTGTTTTTT.

This clone was seen only a few times. The rearrangement joins TRBV3-1 (or the pseudogene TRBV3-2) to TRBJ1-1, with 10 bases identical to TRBD1. V dropped 1 base and J dropped 5; count of bases not matched to a gene: 4. This CDR3 has 15 amino acids. Germline CDR1 reads LGHDT; CDR2 reads YNNKEL (reference sequence). For the CDR3, the DNA is TGTGCCAGCAGCCAAGGACAGGGGGCGTATACTGAAGCTTTCTTT. Residues: CASSQGQGAYTEAFF.

The chain has TRBV6-5 and TRBJ1-3, with TRBD1 as a possible D gene (5 bases). Germline CDR1 is MNHEY and CDR2 is SVGAGI. V was clipped by 4 bases and J by 1 base, with 8 bases between them. This CDR3 region has 14 residues. CDR3 nucleotides: TGTGCCAGCAGTTTTACAGGTTCTGGAAACACCATATATTTT. It specifies CASSFTGSGNTIYF.

This chain links TRBV2 with TRBJ1-3, with unresolved D. Germline values: CDR1 SNHLY, CDR2 FYNNEI. This CDR3 has 13 amino acids. V was cut by 7 bases and J by 0 bases, with 7 bases left in between. The CDR3 bases are TGTGCCAGCAAACCGTACTCTGGAAACACCATATATTTT. This codes for CASKPYSGNTIYF.

This chain uses TRBV28 with TRBJ1-1; possibly TRBD1 for D (6 bases). The V end was cut by 7 bases, the J end by 5 bases, with 23 bases between. This CDR3 contains 16 residues. Germline V lookup: CDR1 MDHEN, CDR2 SYDVKM. The CDR3 spells CASTVYIGGRNTEAFF. As DNA, the CDR3 is TGTGCCAGCACAGTTTATATCGGGGGGCGTAATACTGAAGCTTTCTTT.